This T cell receptor (beta chain) was captured in a study of cytomegalovirus exposure and HLA in healthy donors. This clone was counted a few times. The antigen remains unidentified. Use of 60 Vbeta and 13 Jbeta primers characterized the PCR. Produced via immunoSEQ multiplex PCR; TCRdb's table is partial and in-frame only. Among 90,000 to 120,000 clones listed, over 65% were seen once. General study points: Within an earlier analysis, most TCR beta V segments proved productive either about 90% or about 30% of the time.

The germline V and J ends were trimmed by 0 bases and 7 bases, with 13 bases remaining between them. Germline-derived CDR1 and CDR2 are LGHNA and YSLEER. The CDR3 is made up of 14 amino acids. Sequencing was carried out using PBMCs. The V gene is TRBV4-3, the J gene TRBJ2-7; TRBD2 might be the D (5 bases). The sequence was obtained from a woman in her forties in good health and CMV-seropositive. CDR3 region: CASSQESHRGEQYF. CDR3 nucleotides: TGCGCCAGCAGCCAAGAATCCCACAGAGGGGAGCAGTACTTC.